These 20 T cell receptor beta chains share one sample of origin, sequenced in a study of PD-1 blockade in classical Hodgkin lymphoma (TCRdb year 2020). The time point label, as the study defines it: cycle 2 day 1 (C2D1) of nivolumab. Relapse after autologous stem cell transplantation had occurred in all trial patients, and cohorts A, B and C were distinguished by prior brentuximab vedotin exposure. The receptor library was made with the immunoSEQ multiplex PCR assay. Entries here come from immuneACCESS through TCRdb and include only in-frame sequences with V and J called. Some clones fail to appear in such tables; in the studies checked, an unresolved V gene covers under half of the shortfall, and the cause of the remainder is unknown. The sample table holds some 16,000 clones, of which more than 55% were seen once. The ten largest clones take up roughly 7.6% of the sample. This material consisted of peripheral blood mononuclear cells (PBMCs), taken before the second cycle of nivolumab. These receptors all come from a human donor with classical Hodgkin lymphoma.

A word on this clone: The junction departs from the called germline gene at one end, perhaps through a read error. The same CDR3 also results from other DNA sequences found in this sample. The genes are TRBV14 and TRBJ2-6; D is undetermined. Germline V gene data show CDR1 as SGHDN and CDR2 as FVKESK. CDR3 size: 17 residues. CDR3 DNA: TGTGCCAGTAGCCAAGATCCAGTATTCTCTGGGGCCAACGTCCTGACTTTC. Its translation: CASSQDPVFSGANVLTF.

The chain has TRBV28 and TRBJ2-3; 9 nucleotides line up with TRBD1. Germline CDR1 is MDHEN and CDR2 is SYDVKM. CDR3 size: 15 residues. The trim removed 6 bases at V and 5 bases at J, leaving 9 bases unmatched. This chain's CDR3 is CASSHRGQRKDTQYF. CDR3 nucleotides: TGTGCCAGCAGCCACAGGGGGCAAAGGAAAGATACGCAGTATTTT.

This clone was seen more than once but under ten times. A far larger clone lies a single base away; this is likely a read error. The chain couples TRBV4-2 to TRBJ1-5; D remains ambiguous. Germline V CDR1 and CDR2: LGHNA, YNFKEQ. The CDR3 is 15 residues long. The V end lost 3 bases, the J end lost 0 bases, and 9 bases lay between the germline ends. This CDR3 reads CASSHAFNSNQPQHF. The CDR3 nucleotides are TGTGCCAGCAGCCACGCCTTCAATAGCAATCAGCCCCAGCATTTT.

This clone was counted a few times. The rearrangement links TRBV13 to TRBJ2-3, with 9 bases fitting TRBD2. The CDR3 covers 17 residues. Germline trimming cut 6 bases from V and 1 base from J; bases unmatched to any gene: 11. Germline values: CDR1 PRHDT, CDR2 FYEKMQ (reference sequence). The CDR3 here is CASSSAPVAGGTDTQYF. In nucleotides, the CDR3 is TGTGCCAGCAGTTCCGCCCCGGTAGCGGGAGGCACAGATACGCAGTATTTT.

The genes are TRBV19 and TRBJ1-2; D gene unclear. The CDR3 runs to 15 residues. Germline CDR1 reads LNHDA; CDR2 reads SQIVND (reference sequence). Trimming took 5 bases from V and 0 from J, leaving 13 bases between them. CDR3 amino acids: CASSPVINANYGYTF. CDR3 DNA sequence: TGTGCCAGTAGTCCCGTGATCAACGCTAACTATGGCTACACCTTC.

In its sample, this clone was seen once. The chain combines TRBV11-2 with TRBJ1-5, with D possibly matching TRBD1 (5 bases). CDR1 is SGHAT and CDR2 is FQNNGV in the germline V gene. The CDR3 spans 15 residues. Trimming removed 1 base from V and 2 bases from J, with 9 bases in between. Here the CDR3 DNA reads TGTGCCAGCAGCTTAGGGACGGGGGGCAATCAGCCCCAGCATTTT. Protein product: CASSLGTGGNQPQHF.

This rearrangement joins TRBV14 to TRBJ2-1, with D maybe TRBD1 (6 bases). Germline CDR1 reads SGHDN; CDR2 reads FVKESK. This CDR3 comprises 14 residues. V lost 4 bases to trimming and J lost 9 bases, with 16 bases between them. The CDR3 coding sequence is TGTGCCAGCAGCCTACGGGACCTCAGGGGTGAGCAGTTCTTC. Translating gives CASSLRDLRGEQFF. Full variable domain (outside the CDR3, taken from reference TRBV14 and TRBJ2-1): EAGVTQFPSHSVIEKGQTVTLRCDPISGHDNLYWYRRVMGKEIKFLLHFVKESKQDESGMPNNRFLAERTGGTYSTLKVQPAELEDSGVYFCASSLRDLRGEQFFGPGTRLTVL.

This clone is medium-sized (0.01 to 0.1%). V is TRBV27 and J is TRBJ1-6, with D perhaps matching TRBD1 (5 bases). V gave up 6 bases and J gave up 10 bases, with 16 bases separating them. Per the germline V gene, CDR1 is MNHEY and CDR2 is SMNVEV (reference sequence). The CDR3 extends over 14 amino acids. As DNA, the CDR3 is TGTGCCAGCAGCTCCACAGGCAATCGCTCACCCCTCCACTTT. Protein: CASSSTGNRSPLHF.

This clone showed up just a few times. The junction and the germline gene differ at one end; a read error may be behind it. The V gene is TRBV7-7, the J gene TRBJ2-5; D is unclear. This CDR3 is built from 14 residues. CDR1 and CDR2 (germline): SSHAT, FNYEAQ (reference sequence). CDR3 region: CASSLQLSQETQYF. CDR3 bases: TGTGCTAGCAGCTTACAACTATCCCAAGAGACCCAGTACTTC.

The CDR3 sequence: CASSKEVRGASGRIGNEQFF. CDR3 DNA: TGTGCCAGCAGCAAAGAGGTCCGAGGAGCTAGCGGGAGAATTGGGAATGAGCAGTTCTTC. The chain joins TRBV21-1 to TRBJ2-1; TRBD2, the table's D call, lacks a check against the DNA. TRBV21-1 is flagged as a pseudogene. The CDR3 extends over 20 amino acids.

The chain uses TRBV11-2 and TRBJ1-2; D is unresolved. Trimming removed 1 base from V and 2 bases from J, with 5 bases in between. The CDR3 extends over 13 amino acids. Per germline, CDR1 SGHAT and CDR2 FQNNGV. CDR3 DNA sequence: TGTGCCAGCAGCTTAGGACTGAACTATGGCTACACCTTC. Translation gives CASSLGLNYGYTF.

The V gene is TRBV27, the J gene TRBJ2-1; D gene unclear. Germline V CDR1 and CDR2: MNHEY, SMNVEV (reference sequence). V shed 3 bases and J shed 10 bases, with 7 bases lying between them. The CDR3 loop spans 11 amino acids. The CDR3 DNA sequence: TGTGCCAGCAGTTTCAATTCCGAGCAGTTCTTC. Protein sequence: CASSFNSEQFF.

This clone appeared a single time. This chain joins TRBV11-2 and TRBJ1-3, with D perhaps matching TRBD1 (6 bases). The CDR3 extends over 16 amino acids. Germline V CDR1 and CDR2: SGHAT, FQNNGV. V shed 2 bases and J shed 2 bases, with 13 bases lying between them. The CDR3 protein is CASSLSGTLAGNTIYF. CDR3 DNA: TGTGCCAGCAGCTTAAGCGGGACACTTGCTGGAAACACCATATATTTT.

This clone was detected only a few times. This chain links TRBV27 with TRBJ2-7; D remains unclear. Deletions cut 9 bases from V and 0 bases from J, with 3 bases between. The CDR3 consists of 10 residues. Germline V lookup: CDR1 MNHEY, CDR2 SMNVEV (reference sequence). CDR3 sequence (DNA): TGTGCCAGACCCTCCTACGAGCAGTACTTC. Protein sequence: CARPSYEQYF.

This rearrangement joins TRBV4-2 to TRBJ1-1; D uncertain. Trimming took 4 bases from V and 2 from J, leaving 14 bases between them. Germline CDR1 is LGHNA and CDR2 is YNFKEQ. This CDR3 has 15 residues. This chain's CDR3 is CASSPGRGGNTEAFF. The CDR3 region has the DNA TGTGCCAGCAGCCCCGGGCGTGGCGGAAACACTGAAGCTTTCTTT.

This clone showed up just a few times. J is TRBJ2-7 and V is TRBV7-2, with D perhaps TRBD2 (6 bases). Germline CDR1 is SGHTA and CDR2 is FQGNSA. Trimming shortened V by 8 bases and J by 3 bases, and 20 bases separated the two germline ends. This CDR3 has 15 amino acids. The DNA of the CDR3 is TGTGCCAGCTCCGGGGCCTCGGGACTCGGCTACGAGCAGTACTTC. This gives the protein CASSGASGLGYEQYF.

This clone has just a few counts. The rearrangement uses TRBV11-3 and TRBJ1-1; D possibly corresponds to TRBD1 (5 bases). The length of the CDR3 is 13 residues. CDR1 and CDR2 (germline): SGHNT, YENEEA. Trimming removed 3 bases at V and 3 bases at J, with 8 bases between. The CDR3 sequence: CASSLGVDTEAFF. The CDR3 region has the DNA TGTGCCAGCAGCTTGGGGGTGGACACTGAAGCTTTCTTT.

By frequency in the sample, this clone is medium-sized. V and J are TRBV28 and TRBJ2-7; D possibly corresponds to TRBD1 (6 bases). Germline V gives CDR1 MDHEN, CDR2 SYDVKM. With 4 bases removed from V and 4 bases from J, the gap between germline ends came to 11 bases. The CDR3 loop spans 13 amino acids. The CDR3 DNA follows: TGTGCCAGCAGTTCCGGGACACTTTACGAGCAGTACTTC. The encoded protein is CASSSGTLYEQYF.

This clone is termed medium-sized (0.01 to 0.1%). V is TRBV4-2 and J is TRBJ1-2, with D unclear. Germline values: CDR1 LGHNA, CDR2 YNFKEQ. V lost 6 bases to trimming and J lost 9 bases, with 11 bases between them. The CDR3 runs 11 residues. This chain's CDR3 is CASRSLDRYTF. DNA of the CDR3: TGTGCCAGCAGGTCCTTAGATCGCTACACCTTC.

This chain uses TRBV10-3 with TRBJ2-1, with 10 bases identical to TRBD2. CDR1 and CDR2 (germline): ENHRY, SYGVKD. J was trimmed by 1 base and V by 6 bases; bases with no gene match: 21. This CDR3 region has 21 residues. The CDR3 here is CAIRAGRVTSGPSRSYNEQFF. The CDR3, as DNA: TGTGCCATCAGAGCCGGCCGGGTGACTAGCGGGCCGAGCAGGTCCTACAATGAGCAGTTCTTC.